This T cell receptor (beta chain) appears in the sequencing data of a study of cytomegalovirus exposure and HLA in healthy donors. The CDR3 totals 13 residues. CDR1 and CDR2 from the germline V gene are SEHNR and FQNEAQ (reference sequence). The study, taken as a whole, reports: Most TCRs appeared rarely, but some public TCRs recurred in many donors.

PCR involved 60 Vbeta and 13 Jbeta primers. Profiled with immunoSEQ multiplex PCR; TCRdb holds only in-frame clones, not every one. The sample carries roughly 140,000 clones, around 75% recorded once. Of note for this clone: Its antigen is unknown. An end of the junction differs from the germline gene, which may be a read error.

The sample was PBMCs. V usage is TRBV7-9 and J usage is TRBJ1-2, with D hard to call. The sequence came from a man younger than 35 in good health and CMV-seronegative. CDR3 protein: CSSSLARQDGYTF. The CDR3 DNA reads as TGTTCCAGCAGCTTAGCGCGGCAAGATGGCTACACCTTC.